The source of this T cell receptor (beta chain) is a study of T-cell reconstitution after alpha-beta-depleted transplantation in children. Study-level points and caveats: After one year, T-cell counts and TCRbeta diversity mostly came from new T cells.

Unique molecular identifiers were incorporated when the TCRbeta library was constructed. Via MiXCR, TCRdb re-called the PCR reads, giving one row per CDR3 protein. The data contain a few hundred thousand distinct CDR3 sequences, roughly 27% of them singletons. V shed 3 bases, J shed 2 bases, and the junction held 8 bases outside the gene matches. The CDR3 contains 18 residues. Germline-derived CDR1 and CDR2 are SGHAT and FQNNGV. Note on this clonotype: Its antigen remains unknown.

The receptor comes from a boy under three years old with Wiskott-Aldrich syndrome, due to receive a stem cell transplant. The gene calls are TRBV11-2 and TRBJ2-5, with TRBD2 matching 14 bases. Source: PBMCs, taken before TCRalphabeta/CD19-depleted stem cell transplant. CDR3 protein: CASSFRLAGGPGQETQYF. CDR3 nucleotides: TGTGCCAGCAGCTTCCGACTAGCGGGAGGGCCCGGGCAAGAGACCCAGTACTTC. Based on the CDR3 plus reference TRBV11-2 and TRBJ2-5, the full variable domain is EAGVAQSPRYKIIEKRQSVAFWCNPISGHATLYWYQQILGQGPKLLIQFQNNGVVDDSQLPKDRFSAERLKGVDSTLKIQPAKLEDSAVYLCASSFRLAGGPGQETQYFGPGTRLLVL.